Listed here is a single T cell receptor delta chain. This clone has only a few counts. The specificity of this receptor is unknown. Within one base of it there is no much larger clone, and no base qualities were kept. This sample also contains other DNA sequences that code for the same CDR3. The data were obtained in a study of gamma-delta chains in newborns, infants, children (dated 2019 in TCRdb). Notes on the research overall: According to the study title, microbial exposure causes polyclonal expansion of innate gammadelta T cells right after birth. The study investigated how microbial exposure shaped innate gammadelta T cell populations in human newborns immediately after birth.

The sequencing machine was an Illumina MiSeq. TCRdb called clones anew from the public reads via CATT; matching DNA rows were later pooled. The sample table shows more than 14,000 delta-chain clones, and 7.3% are seen once. The ten most abundant clones make up about a fifth of the sample. Sequenced input: blood. This sequence originates from a child who was a newborn, infant or young child, either healthy, febrile or measles-vaccinated (not recorded which).

The sequenced DNA: TGTGCTCTTGGGGAACGGCCCGACTTCCTACGACGGCTACTGATAGGAGTCACCGATAAACTCATCTTT. Its product reads: CALGERPDFLRRLLIGVTDKLIF. The chain is made from TRDV1 and TRDJ1, with 8 bases in between that match TRDD2. After removal of 1 base from V and 1 base from J, the junction retains 26 bases not matched to a gene. From its cysteine to its phenylalanine, the CDR3 spans 23 amino acids. Just CDR3 DNA is preserved here, 69 bases in frame from base 1. In the germline V gene, CDR1 corresponds to TSWWSYY and CDR2 to QGS.